This T cell receptor (beta chain) was profiled in a study of shared clonotypes between healthy human individuals (dated by TCRdb to 2019 to 2021). Background on the whole study: The cohort included three men and a couple of women between 18 and 49 years of age. For each donor, CD4 naive and CD4 memory were each run on three plates, CD8 naive on two plates, and CD8 memory on one plate. To estimate repertoire size and how much clonotypes are shared between individuals, the study performed deep sequencing of blood TCR repertoires from roughly five healthy adults. To increase sequencing depth and limit assay-specific biases, different laboratories used diverse techniques to prepare libraries and sequence TCR repertoires. Between about 0.8 and 8.9 billion PBMCs per donor were obtained by leukapheresis. General conclusions and limits of the study: Sampling was limited to blood, and TCR repertoires in tissue likely differ from TCR repertoires in blood. Sharing across a few donors was observed for around 5% of naive CD4, 3% to 4% of naive CD8, 2% to 2.5% of memory CD4, and approximately 0.41% of memory CD8 clonotypes. Compared with non-shared clonotypes, clonotypes shared by all four sorted-subset donors had higher generation probabilities. Based on pairwise subsampling, the degree of clonotype sharing among donors was expected to be affected by sequencing depth. Estimated clonotype richness was generally larger for naive than for memory subsets. The genetic and exposure-history diversity represented was limited by the small number of donors. Even with the large sequencing depth, rarefaction of the sorted-subset datasets indicated that sequencing was incomplete.

The donors were healthy, HIV-negative adults who had no recently reported acute infections or vaccinations. Every donor was a Caucasian adult living in Nashville, Tennessee, USA. Magnetic negative selection was used to enrich CD4+ T cells, after which naive cells were positively selected on CD45RA and the negative fraction became the memory subset. After blood collection by leukapheresis, PBMCs were isolated using Ficoll-Histopaque density gradient centrifugation and then cryopreserved in the vapor phase of liquid nitrogen. Analytical flow cytometry was used to check the purity and quantity of each magnetically sorted T cell population. Genomic DNA was isolated from each sorted fraction and quantified by UV absorbance on a Nanodrop 2000c. As to this clone: Its antigen target is currently unknown. It has no much larger one-base neighbor in the sample; base qualities were not kept.

TCR CDR3 regions were amplified from genomic DNA by multiplex PCR using the deep immunoSEQ assay. Extracted genomic DNA from each cell subset was spread evenly across all wells of several immunoSEQ 96-well plates, with each plate serving as a replicate. Each replicate PCR for sorted subsets received 200 ng genomic DNA, equal to about 30,000 T cell genomes. The purified libraries were quantified using a Qubit 3.0 fluorometer, sized with a Bioanalyzer 2100, and then quantified again using the KAPA Library Quantification kit. Each immunoSEQ 96-well plate was sequenced on its own single-read 150-cycle Illumina NextSeq 550 flow cell. Under the source paper's analysis protocol: Because the immunoSEQ output included only junctional sequences and no quality scores, the filtering could not be the same as the filtering used for full-length reads. Sequences were annotated with PyIR, a Python wrapper for IgBLAST v1.9, and V/J genes and CDR3 were assigned using IMGT germline references. Any read was removed if the V/J assignment was weak (E-value above 1e-6), the CDR3 was missing, or the read contained stop codons, out-of-frame junctions, or ambiguous translated residues. V3J clonotypes were defined by identical inferred V gene, J gene, and CDR3 amino acid sequence. The percentage overlap between two repertoires was calculated by dividing the number of shared unique clonotypes by the size of the smaller repertoire. Repertoire richness was assessed with RTK rarefaction, the Chao1 estimator, and Recon v2.1 estimates of unobserved clonotypes. Generation probabilities for all TCRbeta clonotypes obtained by the gDNA method from several donors were computed using OLGA. In TCRdb, the immuneACCESS table is reduced to in-frame sequences with V and J assigned. These tables do not hold every clone; where another copy was compared, an unresolved V gene accounts for under half, and the others remain unexplained. The DNA was the basis for D and trimming; V, J and clone size are from that table. The sample includes approximately 2.4 million clones, with around 95% observed a single time. About 0.13% of the sample is taken by the ten largest.

The germline V gene specifies LGHNA as CDR1 and YSLEER as CDR2. Trimming takes 0 bases from V and 4 bases from J, and the germline ends sit 13 bases apart. From its cysteine to its phenylalanine, the CDR3 spans 15 amino acids. Only the CDR3 region is kept as DNA, spanning 45 bases read in frame from base 1. The sample was naive CD4+ T cells sorted from blood. Reading the label with the study, this specimen's cell subset or site is: CD45RA+ positively selected. This clonotype originated in a man between 18 and 35 years old in good health. The sequence joins TRBV4-3 to TRBJ2-7; tentative D gene TRBD1, with 6 bases matching. The nucleotide sequence reads TGCGCCAGCAGCCAAGATTCGACAGGCGCTTACGAGCAGTACTTC. The resulting protein is CASSQDSTGAYEQYF.